This entry is about one T cell receptor beta chain. The sample comes from a study of control samples from healthy donors and cancer patients. The CDR3 spans 18 residues. CDR1 and CDR2 (germline): SGHDN, FVKESK. V was pared by 1 base and J by 3 bases, with 21 bases between. Method: immunoSEQ multiplex PCR; TCRdb's copy keeps in-frame clones and lacks some. The sample carries 90,000 to 110,000 clones, 90% recorded once. The clonotype was recovered from a human donor in good health. The donor label of this sample is uncertain. The chain joins TRBV14 to TRBJ2-5; tentative D call: TRBD1 (6 bases). Sequencing was carried out using blood. Written as DNA, the CDR3 is TGTGCCAGCAGCCAAGGAGTCAAGAACAGGGTCTGGGAAGAGACCCAGTACTTC. Amino acid sequence: CASSQGVKNRVWEETQYF.